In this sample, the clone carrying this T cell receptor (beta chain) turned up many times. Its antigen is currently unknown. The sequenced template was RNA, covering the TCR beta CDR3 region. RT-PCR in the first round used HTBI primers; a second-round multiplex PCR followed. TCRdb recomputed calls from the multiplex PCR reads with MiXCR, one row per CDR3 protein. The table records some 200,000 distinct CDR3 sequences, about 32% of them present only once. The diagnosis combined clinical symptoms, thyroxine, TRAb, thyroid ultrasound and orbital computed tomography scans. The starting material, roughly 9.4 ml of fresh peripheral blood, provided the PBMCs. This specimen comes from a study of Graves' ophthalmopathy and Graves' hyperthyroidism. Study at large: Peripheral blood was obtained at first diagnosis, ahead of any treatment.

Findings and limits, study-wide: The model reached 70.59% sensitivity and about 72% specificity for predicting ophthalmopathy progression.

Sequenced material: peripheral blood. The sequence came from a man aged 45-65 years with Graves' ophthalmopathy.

CDR3 loop: CASSSPGTKGREQYF. The CDR3 DNA sequence: TGTGCCAGCAGCTCGCCCGGGACTAAAGGGAGGGAGCAGTACTTC. The V and J genes are TRBV7-2 and TRBJ2-7; 7 bases are a match to TRBD2. Germline V gene data show CDR1 as SGHTA and CDR2 as FQGNSA. Trimming removed 4 bases from V and 7 bases from J; junction bases left unmatched: 13. This CDR3 spans 15 amino acids.